Here is one T cell receptor (beta chain) with its context. Its antigen is still unknown. The same CDR3 is also encoded by other DNA sequences in this sample. These data originate in a study of shared clonotypes between healthy human individuals. Overall study context: Each donor had three CD4 naive, three CD4 memory, two CD8 naive and one CD8 memory plate. Study observations and caveats: Clonotype sharing across several donors was observed for around 5% of naive CD4 clonotypes. Blood was the sole source, and tissue repertoires probably differ.

Method: immunoSEQ multiplex PCR; TCRdb's copy keeps in-frame clones and lacks some. The sample comprises around 2.5 million clones, approximately 93% of which are singletons, and more than 0.35% rests with the top ten. Donors, without exception, were Caucasian adults residing in Nashville, Tennessee. V lost 7 bases and J 3 bases, leaving 7 bases between the germline ends. CDR3 length: 11 amino acids. Germline values: CDR1 MDHEN, CDR2 SYDVKM. V is TRBV28 and J is TRBJ2-7; D is ambiguous. The clonotype originates from a man aged 18-30 years in good health. Some clones in this sample may be carry-over from other donors' samples. The sample was naive CD4+ T cells from PBMCs. The subset was: CD45RA+ positively selected. CDR3 region: CASTNSYEQYF. DNA for the CDR3: TGTGCCAGCACTAACAGCTACGAGCAGTACTTC.